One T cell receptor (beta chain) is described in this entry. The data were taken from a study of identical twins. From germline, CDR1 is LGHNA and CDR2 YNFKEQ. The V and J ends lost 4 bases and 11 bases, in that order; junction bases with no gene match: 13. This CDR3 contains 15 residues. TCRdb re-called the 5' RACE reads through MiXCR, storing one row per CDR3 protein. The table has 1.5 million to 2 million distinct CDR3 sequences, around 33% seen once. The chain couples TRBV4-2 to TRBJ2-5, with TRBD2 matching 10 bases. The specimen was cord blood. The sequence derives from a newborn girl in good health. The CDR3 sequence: CASSLGGTSVIEQYF. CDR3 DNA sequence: TGTGCCAGCAGCCTGGGGGGGACTAGCGTCATTGAGCAGTACTTC.